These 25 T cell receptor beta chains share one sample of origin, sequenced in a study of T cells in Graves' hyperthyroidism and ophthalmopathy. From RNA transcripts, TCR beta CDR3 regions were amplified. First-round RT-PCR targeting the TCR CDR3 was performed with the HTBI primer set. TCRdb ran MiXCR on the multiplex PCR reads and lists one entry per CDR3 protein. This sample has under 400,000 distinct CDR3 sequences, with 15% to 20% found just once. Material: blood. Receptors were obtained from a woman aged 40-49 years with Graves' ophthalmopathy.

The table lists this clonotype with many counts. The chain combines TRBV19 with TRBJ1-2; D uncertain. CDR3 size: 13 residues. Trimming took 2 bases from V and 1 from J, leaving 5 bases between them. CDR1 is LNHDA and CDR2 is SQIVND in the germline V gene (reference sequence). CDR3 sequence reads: CASSISSNYGYTF. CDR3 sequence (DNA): TGTGCCAGTAGTATATCCAGTAACTATGGCTACACCTTC.

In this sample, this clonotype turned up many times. CDR3 sequence reads: CASSLAGRVRDGYTF. DNA of the CDR3: TGTGCCAGCAGTTTGGCAGGGAGGGTCAGGGATGGCTACACCTTC. The V call is TRBV27, the J call TRBJ1-2, with D possibly matching TRBD1 (5 bases). The CDR3 is 15 residues long. CDR1 is MNHEY and CDR2 is SMNVEV in the germline V gene (reference sequence). Deletions cut 3 bases from V and 6 bases from J, with 17 bases between.

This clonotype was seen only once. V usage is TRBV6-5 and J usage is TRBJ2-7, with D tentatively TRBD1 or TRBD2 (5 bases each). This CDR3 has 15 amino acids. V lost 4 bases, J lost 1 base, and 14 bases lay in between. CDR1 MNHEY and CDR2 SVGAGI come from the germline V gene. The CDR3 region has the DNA TGTGCCAGCAGTTCGCCACGAGGGGAGTCCTACGAGCAGTACTTC. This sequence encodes CASSSPRGESYEQYF.

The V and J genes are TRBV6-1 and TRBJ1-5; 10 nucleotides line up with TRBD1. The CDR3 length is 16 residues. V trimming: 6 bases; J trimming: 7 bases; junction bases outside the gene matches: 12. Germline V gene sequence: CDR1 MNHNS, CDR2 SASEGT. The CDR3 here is CASRGGTGVKGQPQHF. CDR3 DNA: TGTGCCAGCAGGGGGGGGACAGGGGTTAAGGGCCAGCCCCAGCATTTT.

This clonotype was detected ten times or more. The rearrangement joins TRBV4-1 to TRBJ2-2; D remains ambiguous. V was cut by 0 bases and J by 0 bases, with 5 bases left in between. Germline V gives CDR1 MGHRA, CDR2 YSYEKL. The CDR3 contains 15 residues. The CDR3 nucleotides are TGCGCCAGCAGCCAAGAGGCTGCGAACACCGGGGAGCTGTTTTTT. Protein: CASSQEAANTGELFF.

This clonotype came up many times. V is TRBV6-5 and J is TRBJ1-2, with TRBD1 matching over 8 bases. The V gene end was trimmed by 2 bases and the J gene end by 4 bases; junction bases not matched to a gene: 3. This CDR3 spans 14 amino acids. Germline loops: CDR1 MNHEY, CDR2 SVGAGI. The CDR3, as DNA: TGTGCCAGCAGTTACCCAGACAGGGGCTATGGCTACACCTTC. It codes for CASSYPDRGYGYTF.

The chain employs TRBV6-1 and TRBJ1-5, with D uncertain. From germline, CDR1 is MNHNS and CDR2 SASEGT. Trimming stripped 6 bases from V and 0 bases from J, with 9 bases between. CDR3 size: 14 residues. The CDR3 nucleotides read TGTGCCAGCAGGGGGTCCTTTAGCAATCAGCCCCAGCATTTT. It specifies CASRGSFSNQPQHF.

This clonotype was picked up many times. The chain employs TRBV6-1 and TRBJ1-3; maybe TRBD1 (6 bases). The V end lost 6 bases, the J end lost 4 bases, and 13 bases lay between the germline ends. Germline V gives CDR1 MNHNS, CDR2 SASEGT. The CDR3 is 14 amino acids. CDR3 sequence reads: CASRAGAAGNTIYF. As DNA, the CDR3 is TGTGCCAGCAGGGCAGGGGCAGCAGGAAACACCATATATTTT.

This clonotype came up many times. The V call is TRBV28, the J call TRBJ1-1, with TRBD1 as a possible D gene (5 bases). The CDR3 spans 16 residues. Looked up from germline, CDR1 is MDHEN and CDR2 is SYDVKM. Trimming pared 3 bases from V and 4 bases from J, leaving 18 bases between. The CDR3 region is CASSFGGAQGGTEAFF. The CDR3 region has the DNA TGTGCCAGCAGTTTCGGTGGCGCGCAGGGAGGCACTGAAGCTTTCTTT.

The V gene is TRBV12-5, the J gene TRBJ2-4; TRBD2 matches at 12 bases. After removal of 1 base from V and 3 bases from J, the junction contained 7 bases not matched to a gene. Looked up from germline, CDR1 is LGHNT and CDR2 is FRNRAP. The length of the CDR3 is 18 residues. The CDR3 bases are TGTGCTAGTGGTTTGGGACTAGCGGGAGCATTCGGCAAAAACATTCAGTACTTC. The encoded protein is CASGLGLAGAFGKNIQYF.

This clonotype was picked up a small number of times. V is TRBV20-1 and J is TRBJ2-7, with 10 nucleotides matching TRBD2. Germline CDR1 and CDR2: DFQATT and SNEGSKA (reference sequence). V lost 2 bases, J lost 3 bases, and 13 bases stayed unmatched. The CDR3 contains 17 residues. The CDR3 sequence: CSARLHLSGRAVYEQYF. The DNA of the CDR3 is TGCAGTGCTAGACTCCATCTAAGCGGGAGGGCCGTCTACGAGCAGTACTTC.

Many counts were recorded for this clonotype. CDR3 DNA: TGTGCCAGCAGTTCCAGGGGGCCAAAGACCCAGTACTTC. It is translated as CASSSRGPKTQYF. The rearrangement uses TRBV28 and TRBJ2-5, with TRBD1 matching over 8 bases. This CDR3 has 13 amino acids. Germline assignment: CDR1 MDHEN and CDR2 SYDVKM. V lost 4 bases, J lost 6 bases, and 4 bases stayed unmatched.

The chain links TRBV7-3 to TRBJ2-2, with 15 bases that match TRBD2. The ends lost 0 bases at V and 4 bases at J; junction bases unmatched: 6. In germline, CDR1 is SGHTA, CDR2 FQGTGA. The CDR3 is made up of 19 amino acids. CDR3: CASSLTSGLAGGVTGELFF. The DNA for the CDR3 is TGTGCCAGCAGCTTAACCTCGGGACTAGCGGGAGGCGTCACCGGGGAGCTGTTTTTT.

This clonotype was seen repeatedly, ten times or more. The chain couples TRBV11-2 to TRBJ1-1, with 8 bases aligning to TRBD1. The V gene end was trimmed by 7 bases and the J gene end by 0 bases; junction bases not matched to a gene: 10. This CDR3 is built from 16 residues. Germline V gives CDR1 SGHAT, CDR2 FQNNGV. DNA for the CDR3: TGTGCCAGCACGTCGGACAGGGCAAAAATGAACACTGAAGCTTTCTTT. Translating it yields CASTSDRAKMNTEAFF.

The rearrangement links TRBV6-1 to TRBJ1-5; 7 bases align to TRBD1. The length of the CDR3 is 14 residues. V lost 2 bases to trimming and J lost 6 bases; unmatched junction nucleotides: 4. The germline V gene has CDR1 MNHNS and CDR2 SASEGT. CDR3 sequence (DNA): TGTGCCAGCAGTGAACTGACAGGGACTCAGCCCCAGCATTTT. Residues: CASSELTGTQPQHF.

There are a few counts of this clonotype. CDR3 in DNA: TGTGCCAGCAAATTATTGGGTAGCTACGAGCAGTACTTC. It yields the protein CASKLLGSYEQYF. This sequence joins TRBV27 and TRBJ2-7; no firm D call. V shed 7 bases and J shed 3 bases, with 13 bases lying between them. Germline lookup yields CDR1 MNHEY and CDR2 SMNVEV (reference sequence). CDR3 length: 13 residues.

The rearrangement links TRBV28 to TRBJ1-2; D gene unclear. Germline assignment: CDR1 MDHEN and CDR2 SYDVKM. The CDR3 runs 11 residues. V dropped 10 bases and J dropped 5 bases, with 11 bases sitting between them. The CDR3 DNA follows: TGTGCCATCCACATCGGGTATGGCTACACCTTC. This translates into CAIHIGYGYTF.

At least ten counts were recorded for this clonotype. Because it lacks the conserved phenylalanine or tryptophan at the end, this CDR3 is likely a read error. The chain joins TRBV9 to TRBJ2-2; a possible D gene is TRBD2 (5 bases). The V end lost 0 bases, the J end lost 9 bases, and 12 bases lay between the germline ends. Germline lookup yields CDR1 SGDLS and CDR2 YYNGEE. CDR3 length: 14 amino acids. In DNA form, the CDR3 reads TGTGCCAGCAGCGTAGCCGGTGACGGGAGGGAGCTGTTTCTT. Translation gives CASSVAGDGRELFL.

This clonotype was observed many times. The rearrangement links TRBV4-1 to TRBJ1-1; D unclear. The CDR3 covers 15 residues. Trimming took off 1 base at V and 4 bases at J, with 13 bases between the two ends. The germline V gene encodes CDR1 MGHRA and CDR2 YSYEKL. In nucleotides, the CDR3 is TGCGCCAGCAGCCAAGTCCAGCTCGGGTCCACTGAAGCTTTCTTT. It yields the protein CASSQVQLGSTEAFF.

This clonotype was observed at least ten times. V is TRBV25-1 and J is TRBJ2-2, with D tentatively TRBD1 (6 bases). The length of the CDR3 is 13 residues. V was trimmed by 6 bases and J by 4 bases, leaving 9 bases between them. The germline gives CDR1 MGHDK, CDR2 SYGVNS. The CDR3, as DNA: TGTGCCAGCAGGGACAGACTCACCGGGGAGCTGTTTTTT. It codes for CASRDRLTGELFF.

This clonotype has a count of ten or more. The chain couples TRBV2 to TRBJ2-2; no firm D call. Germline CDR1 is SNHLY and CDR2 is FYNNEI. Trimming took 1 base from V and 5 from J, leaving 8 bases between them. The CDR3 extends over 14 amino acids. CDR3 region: CASSEGLPTGELFF. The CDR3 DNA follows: TGTGCCAGCAGTGAAGGACTGCCTACCGGGGAGCTGTTTTTT.

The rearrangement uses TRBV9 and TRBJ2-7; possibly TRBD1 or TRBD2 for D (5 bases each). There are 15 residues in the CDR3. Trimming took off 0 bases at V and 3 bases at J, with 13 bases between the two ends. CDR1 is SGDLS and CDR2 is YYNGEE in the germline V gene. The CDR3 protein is CASSVEWDPRYEQYF. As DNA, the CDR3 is TGTGCCAGCAGCGTAGAGTGGGACCCACGCTACGAGCAGTACTTC.

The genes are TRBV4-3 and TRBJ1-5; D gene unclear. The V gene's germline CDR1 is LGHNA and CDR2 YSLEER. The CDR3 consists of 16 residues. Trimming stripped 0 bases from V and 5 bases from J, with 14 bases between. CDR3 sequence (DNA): TGCGCCAGCAGCCAAGAAGGCACGGATCCTTATCAGCCCCAGCATTTT. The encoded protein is CASSQEGTDPYQPQHF.

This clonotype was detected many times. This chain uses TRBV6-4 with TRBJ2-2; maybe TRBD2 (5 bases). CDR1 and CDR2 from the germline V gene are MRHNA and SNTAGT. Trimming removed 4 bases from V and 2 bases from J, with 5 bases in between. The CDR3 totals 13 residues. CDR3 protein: CASSGTNTGELFF. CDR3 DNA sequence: TGTGCCAGCAGTGGGACTAACACCGGGGAGCTGTTTTTT.

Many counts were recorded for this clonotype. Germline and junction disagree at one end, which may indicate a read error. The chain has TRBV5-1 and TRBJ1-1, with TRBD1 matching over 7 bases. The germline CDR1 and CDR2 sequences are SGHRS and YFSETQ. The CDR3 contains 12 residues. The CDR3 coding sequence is TGCGCCAGCAGCTTAACAGGGGTAGAAGCTTCCTTT. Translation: CASSLTGVEASF.